The rows below give T cell receptor beta chains drawn from one sample of a study of blood T cell repertoires in COVID-19. Measured with immunoSEQ multiplex PCR; TCRdb has only the in-frame clones, and not every one. The sample yields under 150,000 clones, about 83% seen once. Input material: peripheral blood. Source of these receptors: a human donor in a cohort sampled during active COVID-19. The CDR3 runs from the conserved cysteine through the conserved F or W. The D gene is left open where the match is weak. Clone size is not always given. Where it is, it says once, few, many or a class for expanded clones.

V gene	clone size	J gene	D gene	CDR3 DNA	CDR3 protein
TRBV7-8	NA	TRBJ2-7	TRBD2	TGTGCCAGCAGCCCCCTGACTAGCGGAACCTACGAGCAGTACTTC	CASSPLTSGTYEQYF
TRBV6-5	NA	TRBJ1-1	NA	TGTGCCAGCAGCATTAACAGGGTGGGTGAAGCTTTCTTT	CASSINRVGEAFF
TRBV28	NA	TRBJ2-7	NA	TGTGCCAGCGGGGGGGCGCGGGAGCAGTACTTC	CASGGAREQYF
TRBV3-1/TRBV3-2	NA	TRBJ2-1	NA	TGTGCCAGCAGCCTATACAATGAGCAGTTCTTC	CASSLYNEQFF
TRBV5-6	NA	TRBJ1-2	NA	TGTGCCAGCAGCTTGGGGCAGCGAGGGTATGGCTACACCTTC	CASSLGQRGYGYTF
TRBV19	NA	TRBJ1-5	TRBD1	TGTGCCAGTAGTATTGGGGACAGGAGGTCCCCCCGCAATCAGCCCCAGCATTTT	CASSIGDRRSPRNQPQHF
TRBV3-1/TRBV3-2	NA	TRBJ2-7	TRBD2	TGTGCCAGCAGCCAGGGACTACAGAGCTCCTACGAGCAGTACTTC	CASSQGLQSSYEQYF
TRBV6-5	NA	TRBJ1-5	NA	TGTGCCAGCATGTTAAACGCGGGGCAGCCCCAGCATTTT	CASMLNAGQPQHF
TRBV5-8	NA	TRBJ1-3	NA	TGTGCCAGCAGCTTGGGCCGGGGAACTGGAAACACCATATATTTT	CASSLGRGTGNTIYF
TRBV4-2	NA	TRBJ2-5	TRBD2	TGTGCCAGCAGCCAAGAGCTTAGCGGGGGGCCGTCAAAAGAGACCCAGTACTTC	CASSQELSGGPSKETQYF
TRBV7-9	NA	TRBJ1-6	NA	TGTGCCAGCAGCCCGGACAGTAATTCACCCCTCCACTTT	CASSPDSNSPLHF
TRBV21-1	NA	TRBJ1-5	NA	TGTGCCAGCAGCAAAGCGCTGGGGAACCGGGACAAAGAACTTCCCAATCAGCCCCAGCATTTT	CASSKALGNRDKELPNQPQHF
TRBV18	NA	TRBJ1-1	NA	TGTGCCAGCTCCCGCACGGGGGAGGAAAGGAACACTGAAGCTTTCTTT	CASSRTGEERNTEAFF
TRBV7-2	few	TRBJ2-7	NA	TGTGCCAGCAGCTATCTTGCGGGGCCGTACGAGCAGTACTTC	CASSYLAGPYEQYF
TRBV14	NA	TRBJ2-1	TRBD1	TGTGCCAGCAGCCAAGACCCCCGGACAGGAAGCTCCTACAATGAGCAGTTCTTC	CASSQDPRTGSSYNEQFF
TRBV5-6	NA	TRBJ1-4	NA	TGTGCCAGCAGCTTGGACAGGAAAAATGAAAAACTGTTTTTT	CASSLDRKNEKLFF
TRBV19	NA	TRBJ1-5	NA	TGTGCCAGTATCCCCCCCGGAGGGGAGCAGCCCCAGCATTTT	CASIPPGGEQPQHF
TRBV3-1/TRBV3-2	NA	TRBJ1-2	NA	TGTGCCAGCAGCCATTGGCGGAGCCTCTATGATAGTGGCTACACCTTC	CASSHWRSLYDSGYTF
TRBV19	NA	TRBJ1-5	NA	TGTGCCAGTAGTACGGCTCGGGGTAGCAATCAGCCCCAGCATTTT	CASSTARGSNQPQHF
TRBV30	NA	TRBJ1-1	NA	TGTGCCTGGAGTGTACGCCGCGCGGCAGCTTTCTTT	CAWSVRRAAAFF
TRBV29-1	NA	TRBJ1-1	NA	TGCAGCGTTGGAGGACATCGCGCTGAAGCTTTCTTT	CSVGGHRAEAFF
TRBV3-1/TRBV3-2	NA	TRBJ2-7	NA	TGTGCCAGCAGCGGTGAGTGGAGTGAGCGCTACGAGCAGTACTTC	CASSGEWSERYEQYF
TRBV7-9	NA	TRBJ2-3	TRBD2	TGTGCCAGCAGCTTCGGGGGGACAGATACGCAGTATTTT	CASSFGGTDTQYF
TRBV7-3	NA	TRBJ2-1	NA	TGTGCCAGCAGCCACGCTAGAGGCTCCTACAATGAGCAGTTCTTC	CASSHARGSYNEQFF
TRBV2	NA	TRBJ2-7	TRBD2	TGTGCCAGCAGATTTGGTAGCGGGGGGGCCTACGAGCAGTACTTC	CASRFGSGGAYEQYF
TRBV5-1	NA	TRBJ2-2	NA	TGCGCCAGCAGCGGGGCGGGACCGAACACCGGGGAGCTGTTTTTT	CASSGAGPNTGELFF
TRBV18	NA	TRBJ2-7	TRBD1	TGTGCCAGCTCCTGGACAGGCGACGAGCAGTACTTC	CASSWTGDEQYF
TRBV27	few	TRBJ2-2	NA	TGTGCCAGCAGCATCCCCAACGGGGAGCTGTTTTTT	CASSIPNGELFF
TRBV18	NA	TRBJ2-1	NA	TGTGCCAGCTCTAAACTAAGGACAGTGTCTAATGAGCAGTTCTTC	CASSKLRTVSNEQFF
TRBV5-1	NA	TRBJ1-1	NA	TGCGCCAGCAGCCTCTCGGGGGGCACTGAAGCTTTCTTT	CASSLSGGTEAFF
TRBV4-1	NA	TRBJ2-7	TRBD1	TGCGCCAGCAGCCAAGACCAACTCAGAGGGACAGGGAGCTACGAGCAGTACTTC	CASSQDQLRGTGSYEQYF
TRBV6-5	NA	TRBJ2-7	TRBD1	TGTGCCAGCAGAAGCCCGGGCAGGGGGTCCTACGAGCAGTACTTC	CASRSPGRGSYEQYF
TRBV19	NA	TRBJ2-7	TRBD1	TGTGCCAGTAGTAGAGACAGGGGGTACGAGCAGTACTTC	CASSRDRGYEQYF
TRBV19	NA	TRBJ2-2	TRBD1	TGTGCCTCCAACCGGGACAGGGGGACCGGGGAGCTGTTTTTT	CASNRDRGTGELFF
TRBV7-8	NA	TRBJ1-5	NA	TGTGCCAGCAGCGCCGGTGGGGGGGGCCTTCAGCCCCAGCATTTT	CASSAGGGGLQPQHF
TRBV4-1	few	TRBJ2-7	TRBD2	TGCGCCAGCAGCCGCGCACTAGCGGACTACGAGCAGTACTTC	CASSRALADYEQYF
TRBV5-1	once	TRBJ1-2	NA	TGCGCCAGCAGCTTGGTGAGCGGGGTTGGCTACACCTTC	CASSLVSGVGYTF
TRBV5-6	once	TRBJ1-1	NA	TGTGCCAGCAGCTGGCGTGCGAGGACAAGTGAAGCTTTCTTT	CASSWRARTSEAFF
TRBV25-1	NA	TRBJ1-2	TRBD1	TGTGCCAGCGCCGTATTAGGGGGCGGCTACACCTTC	CASAVLGGGYTF
TRBV14	NA	TRBJ2-3	TRBD1	TGTGCCAGCAGCCAAGAACCAGGGGGCGTCAGCTCAGATACGCAGTATTTT	CASSQEPGGVSSDTQYF
TRBV9	NA	TRBJ1-6	NA	TGTGCCAGCAGCGTGTCGGGGGATAATTCACCCCTCCACTTT	CASSVSGDNSPLHF
TRBV11-2	NA	TRBJ1-1	NA	TGTGCCAGCAGCTTAGACCAGGGGCCTCCTGAGGCTTTCTTT	CASSLDQGPPEAFF
TRBV2	NA	TRBJ2-5	TRBD2	TGTGCCAGCAGGGCGGGGGGGCTTGGTGAGACCCAGTACTTC	CASRAGGLGETQYF
TRBV10-3	NA	TRBJ2-7	NA	TGTGCCACCCGACCACAGTGGTCCTACGAGCAGTACTTC	CATRPQWSYEQYF
TRBV15	NA	TRBJ2-3	NA	TGTGCCACCAGCAGAGACAATACAGATACGCAGTATTTT	CATSRDNTDTQYF
TRBV27	NA	TRBJ2-2	NA	TGTGCCAGCAGTTTTAGAGTCATCGGGGAGCTGTTTTTT	CASSFRVIGELFF
TRBV19	NA	TRBJ1-4	TRBD1	TGTGCCAGTAGTATGACAGGGAGTTATGAAAAACTGTTTTTT	CASSMTGSYEKLFF
TRBV10-3	NA	TRBJ1-1	TRBD1	TGTGCCATCAGTGACCATCAGGGGGCGGACACTGAAGCTTTCTTT	CAISDHQGADTEAFF
TRBV19	NA	TRBJ2-2	NA	TGTGCCAGTAGTATGAGGCCCGGGGAGCTGTTTTTT	CASSMRPGELFF
TRBV19	NA	TRBJ2-1	NA	TGTGCCAGTAGTATGGTGGCGGGGAGCTCCAATGAGCAGTTCTTC	CASSMVAGSSNEQFF
TRBV7-8	NA	TRBJ1-1	NA	TGTGCCAGCAGCTTGGCTGGGGCCGGAGCTTTCTTT	CASSLAGAGAFF